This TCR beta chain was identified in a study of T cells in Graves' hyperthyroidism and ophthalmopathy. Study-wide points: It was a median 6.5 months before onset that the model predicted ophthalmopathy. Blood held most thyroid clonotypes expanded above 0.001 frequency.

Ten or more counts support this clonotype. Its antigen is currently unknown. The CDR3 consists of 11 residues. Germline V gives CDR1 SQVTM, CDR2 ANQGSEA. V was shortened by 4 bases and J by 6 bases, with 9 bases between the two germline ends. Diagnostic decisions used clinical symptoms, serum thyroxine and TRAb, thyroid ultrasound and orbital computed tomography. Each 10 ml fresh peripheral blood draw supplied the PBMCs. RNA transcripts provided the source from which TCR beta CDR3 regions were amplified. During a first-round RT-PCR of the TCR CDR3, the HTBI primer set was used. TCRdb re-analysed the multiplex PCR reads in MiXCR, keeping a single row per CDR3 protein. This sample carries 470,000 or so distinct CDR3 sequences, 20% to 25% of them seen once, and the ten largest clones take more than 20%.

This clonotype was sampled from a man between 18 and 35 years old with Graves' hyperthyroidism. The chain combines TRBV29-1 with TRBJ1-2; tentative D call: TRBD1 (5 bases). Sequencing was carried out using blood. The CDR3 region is CSVVGAHGYTF. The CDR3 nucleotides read TGCAGCGTTGTAGGGGCCCATGGCTACACCTTC.